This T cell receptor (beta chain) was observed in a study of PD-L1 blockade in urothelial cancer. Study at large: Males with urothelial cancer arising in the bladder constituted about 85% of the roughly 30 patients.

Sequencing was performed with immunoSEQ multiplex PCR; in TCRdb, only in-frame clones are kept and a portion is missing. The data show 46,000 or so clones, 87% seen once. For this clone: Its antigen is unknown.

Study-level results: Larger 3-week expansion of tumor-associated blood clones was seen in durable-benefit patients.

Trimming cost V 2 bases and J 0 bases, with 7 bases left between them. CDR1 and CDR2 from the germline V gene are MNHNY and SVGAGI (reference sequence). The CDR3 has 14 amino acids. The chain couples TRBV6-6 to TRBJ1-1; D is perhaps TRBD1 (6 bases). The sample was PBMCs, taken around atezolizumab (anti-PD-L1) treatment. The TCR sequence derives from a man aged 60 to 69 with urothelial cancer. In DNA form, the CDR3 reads TGTGCCAGCAGTTACAGGACAGTGAACACTGAAGCTTTCTTT. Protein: CASSYRTVNTEAFF.